These 22 T cell receptor beta chains were all obtained from the same sample, sequenced in a study of OX40 agonist ivuxolimab in advanced cancers. Receptor amplification or capture employed the immunoSEQ multiplex PCR assay. The immuneACCESS repertoire file appears here via TCRdb, limited to in-frame rearrangements. These files lack a portion of the clones; in checked studies, under half of the deficit traces to unresolved V genes, and the cause of the others is not known. Within this sample are tens of thousands of clones, with approximately 88% of them counted one time only. Approximately 7% of the sample is in the top ten clones. This specimen was CD4+ or CD8+ T cells sorted from blood, taken in a trial of the OX40 agonist ivuxolimab. These receptor sequences come from an adult with an advanced solid tumor such as melanoma, head and neck, liver or kidney cancer.

V is TRBV4-1 and J is TRBJ1-4; 8 nucleotides line up with TRBD1. The germline CDR1 and CDR2 sequences are MGHRA and YSYEKL. V shed 0 bases, J shed 1 base, and the junction held 1 base outside the gene matches. This CDR3 spans 16 amino acids. CDR3 sequence: CASSQEDRGTNEKLFF. The CDR3 nucleotides are TGCGCCAGCAGCCAAGAAGACAGGGGAACTAATGAAAAACTGTTTTTT.

The table lists this clone with a count of one. J is TRBJ1-2 and V is TRBV11-2; a weak D match, TRBD1 (6 bases). V shed 5 bases and J shed 3 bases, with 25 bases lying between them. CDR1 SGHAT and CDR2 FQNNGV come from the germline V gene. This CDR3 spans 18 amino acids. The CDR3 DNA follows: TGTGCCAGCAGCCCCCTTTCGACAGGACCCCTTCGGGACTATGGCTACACCTTC. Its translation: CASSPLSTGPLRDYGYTF. Using reference TRBV11-2 and TRBJ1-2 for the parts outside the CDR3, the full variable domain is EAGVAQSPRYKIIEKRQSVAFWCNPISGHATLYWYQQILGQGPKLLIQFQNNGVVDDSQLPKDRFSAERLKGVDSTLKIQPAKLEDSAVYLCASSPLSTGPLRDYGYTFGSGTRLTVV.

This clone was counted once. This chain joins TRBV5-4 and TRBJ1-2; 8 bases align to TRBD1. CDR1 SGHNT and CDR2 YYREEE come from the germline V gene (reference sequence). V gave up 2 bases and J gave up 6 bases; unmatched junction bases: 3. The CDR3 is 13 amino acids. The CDR3 spells CASSFQGANGYTF. As DNA, the CDR3 is TGTGCCAGCAGCTTCCAGGGGGCTAATGGCTACACCTTC. Variable domain in full (rest from reference TRBV5-4 and TRBJ1-2): ETGVTQSPTHLIKTRGQQVTLRCSSQSGHNTVSWYQQALGQGPQFIFQYYREEENGRGNFPPRFSGLQFPNYSSELNVNALELDDSALYLCASSFQGANGYTFGSGTRLTVV.

A word on this clone: Distinct nucleotide sequences in the sample also encode this CDR3. The CDR3 reads CASSRDRGETQYF. The CDR3 DNA sequence: TGTGCCAGCAGCAGGGACAGGGGAGAGACCCAGTACTTC. The chain uses TRBV7-2 and TRBJ2-5; 10 bases map to TRBD1. The CDR3 is made up of 13 amino acids. Germline CDR1 is SGHTA and CDR2 is FQGNSA. The ends lost 5 bases at V and 4 bases at J; junction bases unmatched: 1.

The V gene is TRBV11-3, the J gene TRBJ2-1; 12 bases match TRBD2. With V trimmed by 3 bases and J by 3 bases, 12 bases remained unmatched. In germline, CDR1 is SGHNT, CDR2 YENEEA. This CDR3 region has 19 residues. The CDR3 DNA follows: TGTGCCAGCAGCTTCCCGGGACTAGCGGGCCCTAGGGGCTACAATGAGCAGTTCTTC. Amino acids: CASSFPGLAGPRGYNEQFF.

This clone appeared a single time. V is TRBV11-2 and J is TRBJ1-5, with unresolved D. The CDR3 has 13 residues. V lost 4 bases and J lost 9, with 13 bases in between. Germline V gene lookup returns CDR1 SGHAT and CDR2 FQNNGV. CDR3 bases: TGTGCCAGCAGCTCCAAGGTCCAATTGCCCCAGCATTTT. It specifies CASSSKVQLPQHF.

A few counts support this clone. This chain's CDR3 is CASSLAGQGYTF. The CDR3 region has the DNA TGCGCCAGCAGCTTGGCCGGCCAAGGCTACACCTTC. The rearrangement joins TRBV5-1 to TRBJ1-2; no clear D gene. V lost 0 bases and J lost 8, with 8 bases in between. CDR1 and CDR2 (germline): SGHRS, YFSETQ. The CDR3 consists of 12 residues.

The chain employs TRBV6-1 and TRBJ1-3; D gene ambiguous. Germline assignment: CDR1 MNHNS and CDR2 SASEGT. The CDR3 length is 15 residues. Trimming removed 3 bases at V and 0 bases at J, with 9 bases between. Here the CDR3 reads CASSEAAYSGNTIYF. CDR3 bases: TGTGCCAGCAGTGAGGCAGCCTACTCTGGAAACACCATATATTTT.

J is TRBJ2-2 and V is TRBV6-5; D remains ambiguous. Germline V gene data show CDR1 as MNHEY and CDR2 as SVGAGI. The CDR3 spans 14 residues. With 6 bases removed from V and 1 base from J, the gap between germline ends came to 9 bases. In DNA, the CDR3 is TGTGCCAGCAGGTCTCTGGGGAACACCGGGGAGCTGTTTTTT. Amino acid sequence: CASRSLGNTGELFF.

V and J are TRBV6-6 and TRBJ2-7; 8 bases align to TRBD1. Germline CDR1 reads MNHNY; CDR2 reads SVGAGI (reference sequence). The CDR3 sequence is 14 residues long. V trimming: 5 bases; J trimming: 2 bases; junction bases outside the gene matches: 5. The CDR3 sequence is CASSRQGPAYEQYF. As DNA, the CDR3 is TGTGCCAGCAGTCGACAGGGGCCGGCCTACGAGCAGTACTTC.

The chain couples TRBV29-1 to TRBJ2-7; D gene uncertain. This CDR3 has 10 residues. The V end lost 5 bases, the J end lost 3 bases, and 5 bases lay between the germline ends. CDR1 and CDR2 (germline): SQVTM, ANQGSEA. The CDR3 DNA is TGCAGCGTTAGGGACTACGAGCAGTACTTC. Protein product: CSVRDYEQYF.

The chain joins TRBV11-3 to TRBJ2-5, with D unresolved. The CDR3 consists of 13 residues. CDR1 SGHNT and CDR2 YENEEA come from the germline V gene. V was cut by 1 base and J by 3 bases, with 6 bases left in between. CDR3 sequence (DNA): TGTGCCAGCAGCTTAGGAGGAAAAGAGACCCAGTACTTC. It specifies CASSLGGKETQYF.

V and J are TRBV10-2 and TRBJ2-1; no definite D call. The CDR3 totals 14 residues. Germline V CDR1 and CDR2: WSHSY, SAAADI. The V gene lost 2 bases and the J gene lost 5 bases, with 10 bases spanning the gap. The CDR3 nucleotides read TGCGCCAGCAGTGAGCGTAATACTGACAATGAGCAGTTCTTC. Its protein is CASSERNTDNEQFF.

This clone occurred once. The chain couples TRBV6-5 to TRBJ1-4, with a possible D match to TRBD1 (5 bases). V lost 4 bases and J 8 bases, leaving 14 bases between the germline ends. CDR3 size: 14 residues. Looked up from germline, CDR1 is MNHEY and CDR2 is SVGAGI. The CDR3 DNA sequence: TGTGCCAGCAGTTTGGGGCAGACGGGGGAAAAACTGTTTTTT. It translates to CASSLGQTGEKLFF.

The chain couples TRBV11-2 to TRBJ2-3, with 13 positions matching TRBD2. The V gene's germline CDR1 is SGHAT and CDR2 FQNNGV. V dropped 6 bases and J dropped 1; count of bases not matched to a gene: 7. This CDR3 has 17 residues. In nucleotides, the CDR3 is TGTGCCAGCAGTCGACTAGCGGGAGGTGGGGGCACAGATACGCAGTATTTT. Protein: CASSRLAGGGGTDTQYF.

The genes are TRBV7-6 and TRBJ1-1, with a tentative D call TRBD1 (6 bases). Germline values: CDR1 SGHVS, CDR2 FNYEAQ. V was shortened by 1 base and J by 4 bases, with 13 bases between the two germline ends. The CDR3 covers 15 residues. CDR3 coding DNA: TGTGCCAGCAGCTTAGGGGCGGGGGCATTCACTGAAGCTTTCTTT. As protein: CASSLGAGAFTEAFF. Looking up the rest from reference TRBV7-6 and TRBJ1-1 gives the full variable domain: GAGVSQSPRYKVTKRGQDVALRCDPISGHVSLYWYRQALGQGPEFLTYFNYEAQQDKSGLPNDRFSAERPEGSISTLTIQRTEQRDSAMYRCASSLGAGAFTEAFFGQGTRLTVV.

This chain connects TRBV19 to TRBJ2-2; 14 bases are a match to TRBD2. Germline lookup yields CDR1 LNHDA and CDR2 SQIVND (reference sequence). With V trimmed by 5 bases and J by 6 bases, 8 bases remained unmatched. The CDR3 consists of 17 residues. The CDR3 protein is CASSPPGLAGVPGELFF. The CDR3, as DNA: TGTGCCAGTAGTCCCCCGGGACTAGCGGGAGTACCCGGGGAGCTGTTTTTT. Using reference TRBV19 and TRBJ2-2 for the parts outside the CDR3, the full variable domain is DGGITQSPKYLFRKEGQNVTLSCEQNLNHDAMYWYRQDPGQGLRLIYYSQIVNDFQKGDIAEGYSVSREKKESFPLTVTSAQKNPTAFYLCASSPPGLAGVPGELFFGEGSRLTVL.

The chain is built from TRBV11-3 and TRBJ2-5, with 13 bases identical to TRBD2. The V segment lost 5 bases and the J segment 4 bases; nucleotides outside the gene matches: 10. Germline CDR1 reads SGHNT; CDR2 reads YENEEA. The CDR3 has 17 amino acids. The DNA for the CDR3 is TGTGCCAGCAGCCCGGGACTAGCGGGGAGGAGGGTAGAGACCCAGTACTTC. It is translated as CASSPGLAGRRVETQYF.

This chain joins TRBV5-8 and TRBJ2-7, with 7 bases fitting TRBD1. In germline, CDR1 is SGHTS, CDR2 YDEGEE. The CDR3 spans 16 residues. After removal of 3 bases from V and 0 bases from J, the junction contained 9 bases not matched to a gene. As DNA, the CDR3 is TGTGCCAGCAGCTCCTTTCGACAGGGAAGCTCCTACGAGCAGTACTTC. This gives the protein CASSSFRQGSSYEQYF.

The chain employs TRBV7-9 and TRBJ1-5; 8 bases fit TRBD1. Trimming at V came to 3 bases and at J to 2 bases, leaving 3 bases not matched to a gene. This CDR3 region has 15 residues. Germline loops: CDR1 SEHNR, CDR2 FQNEAQ (reference sequence). CDR3 DNA: TGTGCCAGCAGCTTCGCGACAGGGGGCAATCAGCCCCAGCATTTT. Its protein is CASSFATGGNQPQHF.

The V call is TRBV21-1, the J call TRBJ2-5; the D call of TRBD2 is as the table states it, not checked on the DNA. TRBV21-1 counts as a pseudogene. The CDR3 sequence is 20 residues long. This CDR3 is CASSKEASGRTKHGQGSQYF. CDR3 coding DNA: TGTGCCAGCAGCAAAGAAGCTAGCGGGAGAACCAAACACGGCCAAGGGTCCCAGTACTTC.

CDR3 region: CASSLAPGLAGLTTGELFF. Here the CDR3 DNA reads TGCGCCAGCAGCTTGGCCCCCGGACTAGCGGGACTTACCACCGGGGAGCTGTTTTTT. J is TRBJ2-2 and V is TRBV5-1; TRBD2 matches 12 bases. With 0 bases clipped from V and 4 bases from J, the junction kept 10 bases outside the gene matches. The CDR3 is 19 amino acids. Germline V gene sequence: CDR1 SGHRS, CDR2 YFSETQ.